This T cell receptor beta chain derives from a study of Graves' ophthalmopathy and Graves' hyperthyroidism. General study points: Sensitivity of 87.88% and specificity of approximately 76% were achieved when a 13-signature model separated ophthalmopathy from stable hyperthyroidism.

Looked up from germline, CDR1 is LNHDA and CDR2 is SQIVND (reference sequence). With 7 bases removed from V and 4 bases from J, the gap between germline ends came to 14 bases. CDR3 length: 15 amino acids. This clonotype occurred many times. The antigen is not known. Amplified TCR beta CDR3 regions were obtained using RNA transcripts as template. An opening RT-PCR round employed HTBI primers and preceded a second-round multiplex PCR. MiXCR, run by TCRdb on the multiplex PCR reads, gives a single entry per CDR3 protein. The sample contains over a million distinct CDR3 sequences, around a third of which appear only once. Exclusion covered patients with other autoimmune diseases or uncontrolled infections (as well as pregnancy or lactation).

The specimen was peripheral blood or thyroid tissue (not recorded which). The clonotype was recovered from an adult man with Graves' hyperthyroidism. V and J are TRBV19 and TRBJ1-6; D uncertain. This chain's CDR3 is CASNPSTFYNSPLHF. The CDR3 DNA is TGTGCCAGTAACCCTTCTACGTTTTATAATTCACCCCTCCACTTT.